Only a few counts were recorded for the clone carrying this TCR beta chain. This record belongs to a study of T-cell reconstitution after alpha-beta-depleted transplantation in children. This CDR3 region has 18 residues. Germline values: CDR1 LGHNA, CDR2 YNFKEQ. V lost 0 bases and J lost 2; bases outside the gene matches: 9. Unique molecular identifiers tagged the TCRbeta library. A single record per CDR3 protein comes from TCRdb applying MiXCR to the PCR reads. This table holds roughly 180,000 distinct CDR3 sequences, more than 14% found once. The sample in question was PBMCs from the stem cell graft donor, obtained from the stem cell graft. The sequence derives from a human donor who donated a stem cell graft to a child with acute lymphoblastic leukemia. The V gene is TRBV4-2, the J gene TRBJ2-2, with 7 nucleotides matching TRBD1. The CDR3 DNA reads as TGTGCCAGCAGCCAAGAGTCGCCCGGGACAGCCAACACCGGGGAGCTGTTTTTT. Amino acid sequence: CASSQESPGTANTGELFF.